These 3 T cell receptor beta chains were sequenced from one sample in a study of blood T cells in healthy people across ages. A second PCR of roughly 7 to 11 cycles used a sample-barcoded 5' primer and a J-beta primer mix. Each CDR3 protein gets one entry after TCRdb re-called the 5' RACE reads with MiXCR. The repertoire holds 1,100,000 or so distinct CDR3 sequences, with 40% to 55% as singletons. The sequenced sample was blood. These receptors came from an older woman in good health.

The J gene is TRBJ2-3, the V gene TRBV20-1; 10 bases match TRBD2. CDR1 is DFQATT and CDR2 is SNEGSKA in the germline V gene (reference sequence). This CDR3 contains 17 residues. V shed 0 bases, J shed 3 bases, and the junction held 9 bases outside the gene matches. CDR3 DNA: TGCAGTGCTAGAGAGCCGAAGGGACTAGCGATTACAGATACGCAGTATTTT. It is translated as CSAREPKGLAITDTQYF.

Regarding this clonotype: A much larger clone differs from this one at a single base, so this may be a read error. This chain connects TRBV20-1 to TRBJ2-3; 12 nucleotides match TRBD2. This CDR3 region has 14 residues. Trimming at V came to 6 bases and at J to 11 bases, leaving 12 bases not matched to a gene. Germline V gives CDR1 DFQATT, CDR2 SNEGSKA (reference sequence). The CDR3 DNA reads as TGCAGTGCCGCGACTAGCGGGAGCATAAATATGCAGTATTTT. Protein sequence: CSAATSGSINMQYF.

The V gene is TRBV25-1, the J gene TRBJ2-7; possible D gene TRBD2, 5 bases. With 8 bases removed from V and 3 bases from J, the gap between germline ends came to 14 bases. Per germline, CDR1 MGHDK and CDR2 SYGVNS. The CDR3 is 13 residues long. The CDR3 bases are TGTGCCAGCGGTAGAGGGCAGAACTACGAGCAGTACTTC. It specifies CASGRGQNYEQYF.